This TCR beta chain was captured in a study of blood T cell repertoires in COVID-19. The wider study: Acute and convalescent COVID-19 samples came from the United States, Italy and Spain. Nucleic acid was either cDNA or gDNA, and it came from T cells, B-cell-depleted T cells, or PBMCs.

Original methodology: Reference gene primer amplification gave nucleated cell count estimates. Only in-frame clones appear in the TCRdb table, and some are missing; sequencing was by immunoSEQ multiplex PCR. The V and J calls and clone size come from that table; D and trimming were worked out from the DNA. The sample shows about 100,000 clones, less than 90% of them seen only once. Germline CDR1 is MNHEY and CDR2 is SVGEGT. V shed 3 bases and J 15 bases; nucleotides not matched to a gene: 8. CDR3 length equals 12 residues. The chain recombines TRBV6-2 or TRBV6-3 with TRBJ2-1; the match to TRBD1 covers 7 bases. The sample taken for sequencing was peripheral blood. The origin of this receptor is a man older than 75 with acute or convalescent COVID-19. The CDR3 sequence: CASSYHRQGAFF. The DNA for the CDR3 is TGTGCCAGCAGTTATCATCGACAGGGTGCGTTCTTC.